This T cell receptor (beta chain) stems from a study of cytomegalovirus exposure and HLA in healthy donors. As for the study in general: Earlier, 100 million or so unique TCR beta sequences were recovered from approximately 180 million T cells by an analysis.

A remark on this clone: The antigen remains undetermined.

Points from the study as a whole: In a later analysis, TCR association rates varied by HLA locus: DRB1 most, HLA-C fewest. Among TCR sequences, most were rare, though some public TCRs appeared in many donors. The study labeled approximately 150 TCR beta chains cytomegalovirus-associated.

CDR3 length: 14 amino acids. J lost 6 bases, V lost 1 base, and 7 bases had no gene match. The V gene's germline CDR1 is GTSNPN and CDR2 SVGIG (reference sequence). Both 60 Vbeta primers and 13 Jbeta primers went into the PCR. Generated by immunoSEQ multiplex PCR, the TCRdb table keeps only in-frame clones and is missing some. The table includes some 90,000 clones, roughly 81% detected once. This receptor was obtained from a middle-aged man in good health and CMV-seronegative. The chain links TRBV30 to TRBJ2-7, with TRBD1 matching over 9 bases. Material for sequencing was PBMCs. The CDR3 spells CAWSDWTGAGEQYF. In DNA form, the CDR3 reads TGTGCCTGGAGTGATTGGACAGGGGCAGGCGAGCAGTACTTC.